Listed below are T cell receptor beta chains from one sample, sequenced in a study of T cell responses to AZD1222 COVID-19 vaccine. Profiled with immunoSEQ multiplex PCR; TCRdb holds only in-frame clones, not every one. The top ten clones hold about 7.8% of a sample with about 97,000 clones, around nine tenths of them seen once. Specimen: peripheral blood, collected on day 0 of AZD1222 vaccination. Every receptor here comes from an adult in good health. CDR3s include the opening cysteine and the closing phenylalanine or tryptophan. A D gene is named only where the DNA matches it firmly. Clone size, where shown, is once, few, many, or a class for clones that have expanded.

j_call | v_call | clone_size | d_call | cdr3_nt | cdr3_aa
TRBJ1-2 | TRBV20-1 | - | - | TGCAGTGCTAGTGTCCGGGGGGGATCCTATGGCTACACCTTC | CSASVRGGSYGYTF
TRBJ2-7 | TRBV5-1 | - | - | TGCGCCAGCTCCCCTTCCACCCGGAACTCCTACGAGCAGTACTTC | CASSPSTRNSYEQYF
TRBJ1-2 | TRBV4-2 | - | TRBD1 | TGTGCCAGCAGCCCCGAGACAGGGCCCTATGGCTACACCTTC | CASSPETGPYGYTF
TRBJ2-7 | TRBV30 | - | - | TGTGCCTGGAGTGTACTTGGAGGCAGCTCCTACGAGCAGTACTTC | CAWSVLGGSSYEQYF
TRBJ2-1 | TRBV7-3 | once | TRBD2 | TGTGCCAGCAGCCAAAAGTCGGGACTAGGCCCCTACAATGAGCAGTTCTTC | CASSQKSGLGPYNEQFF
TRBJ2-1 | TRBV7-2 | - | TRBD2 | TGTGCCAGCAGCGACCGGACTAGCGGGTACTACAATGAGCAGTTCTTC | CASSDRTSGYYNEQFF
TRBJ2-7 | TRBV2 | - | - | TGTGCCAGCAGGAGGGACATACTCTCCTACGAGCAGTACTTC | CASRRDILSYEQYF
TRBJ2-3 | TRBV30 | - | - | TGTGCCTGGAGTCCCCTTTGGGGGGATACGCAGTATTTT | CAWSPLWGDTQYF
TRBJ1-3 | TRBV15 | - | TRBD1 | TGTGCCACCAGCAGACCCGGGACAGGGGTTGGAAACACCATATATTTT | CATSRPGTGVGNTIYF
TRBJ1-5 | TRBV7-3 | - | - | TGTGCCAGCAGCATACTACAGGCTAGCAATCAGCCCCAGCATTTT | CASSILQASNQPQHF
TRBJ1-1 | TRBV5-1 | - | - | TGCGCCAGCAGCTGGAAACCTAGGGGGGTCACTGAAGCTTTCTTT | CASSWKPRGVTEAFF
TRBJ1-3 | TRBV9 | - | - | TGTGCCAGCAGCGACGGCCCGGGACACAGGGACACCATATATTTT | CASSDGPGHRDTIYF
TRBJ1-1 | TRBV5-1 | - | - | TGCGCCAGCAGCCTTCCTACGACAGGAGCGGCTTTCTTT | CASSLPTTGAAFF
TRBJ1-2 | TRBV18 | - | - | TGTGCCAGCTCACCTTGGGGCCCAGATGATGGCTACACCTTC | CASSPWGPDDGYTF
TRBJ1-2 | TRBV4-2 | once | - | TGTGCCAGCAGCCAAGGAGGGCAAGGGCCCTATGGCTACACCTTC | CASSQGGQGPYGYTF
TRBJ1-6 | TRBV4-3 | - | - | TGCGCCAGCAGCCAAGGGGGCAGGGGAACCTATAATTCACCCCTCCACTTT | CASSQGGRGTYNSPLHF
TRBJ2-7 | TRBV9 | - | - | TGTGCCACCGAAGTGTGCGAGCAGTACTTC | CATEVCEQYF
TRBJ2-2 | TRBV7-8 | - | - | TGTGCCAGCAGCTTAGCAGGGGTACGGACCGGGGAGCTGTTTTTT | CASSLAGVRTGELFF
TRBJ2-4 | TRBV2 | few | - | TGTGCCAGCAAGCAGGAACTAGCCAAAAACATTCAGTACTTC | CASKQELAKNIQYF
TRBJ1-1 | TRBV5-8 | - | - | TGTGCCAGCAGCTTGGGACAAGCGAACACTGAAGCTTTCTTT | CASSLGQANTEAFF
TRBJ2-2 | TRBV19 | - | - | TGTGCCAGTAGACGCCCAGGGTCCGCGAACACCGGGGAGCTGTTTTTT | CASRRPGSANTGELFF
TRBJ1-6 | TRBV6-6 | few | TRBD1 | TGTGCCAGCAGTTTCCAGGGGGTAGGGCGTAATTCACCCCTCCACTTT | CASSFQGVGRNSPLHF
TRBJ1-1 | TRBV19 | - | TRBD1 | TGTGCCACCACCGGGGGACAGCGGAACACTGAAGCTTTCTTT | CATTGGQRNTEAFF
TRBJ1-1 | TRBV16 | once | - | TGTGCCAGCAGCCAATCGTGGAGTGAGGACACTGAAGCTTTCTTT | CASSQSWSEDTEAFF
TRBJ2-3 | TRBV7-2 | - | TRBD1 | TGTGCCAGCAGCCCTAGGGACAGGGAAGGGGATACGCAGTATTTT | CASSPRDREGDTQYF
TRBJ1-2 | TRBV18 | - | TRBD1 | TGTGCCAGCTCACCCTCCCGGGACAGGGTTAACTATGGCTACACCTTC | CASSPSRDRVNYGYTF
TRBJ2-7 | TRBV27 | - | - | TGTGCCAGCAGCATCGGGGGCGTGGGAGCCGAGCAGTACTTC | CASSIGGVGAEQYF
TRBJ2-1 | TRBV28 | - | - | TGTGCCAGCAGTTTATCAACCGGAACTGGCTCCTACAATGAGCAGTTCTTC | CASSLSTGTGSYNEQFF
TRBJ2-1 | TRBV5-4 | - | TRBD2 | TGTGCCAGCAGGCAATCTGCGGGGGTCAATGAGCAGTTCTTC | CASRQSAGVNEQFF